This passage covers 16 T cell receptor beta chains from one sample sequenced in a study of OX40 agonist ivuxolimab in advanced cancers. Using immunoSEQ multiplex PCR, the repertoire was profiled, and TCRdb retains in-frame clones only, with some absent. The sample records 70,000 or so clones, roughly nine tenths being singletons. The sample consisted of CD4+ or CD8+ T cells sorted from blood, taken in a trial of the OX40 agonist ivuxolimab. The receptor source for this set is an adult with an advanced solid tumor such as melanoma, head and neck, liver or kidney cancer.

The V call is TRBV4-1, the J call TRBJ2-3; 14 bases are shared with TRBD2. The CDR3 contains 20 residues. V gave up 3 bases and J gave up 4 bases; unmatched junction bases: 15. Germline V gene lookup returns CDR1 MGHRA and CDR2 YSYEKL. The CDR3 is CASSHPIRRLAGGPADTQYF. The CDR3 DNA reads TGCGCCAGCAGCCACCCTATCCGGAGACTAGCGGGGGGGCCCGCAGATACGCAGTATTTT.

The chain recombines TRBV6-1 with TRBJ2-7, with TRBD1 matching 7 bases. Germline V CDR1 and CDR2: MNHNS, SASEGT. The length of the CDR3 is 11 residues. V shed 8 bases and J 6 bases; nucleotides not matched to a gene: 4. CDR3 region: CASRTGVEQYF. CDR3 bases: TGTGCCAGCCGAACAGGGGTCGAGCAGTACTTC.

The chain employs TRBV15 and TRBJ1-1, with 9 bases fitting TRBD1. Trimming cost V 9 bases and J 4 bases; bases outside gene matches: 6. Germline CDR1 reads LNHNV; CDR2 reads YYDKDF (reference sequence). This CDR3 is built from 13 residues. The CDR3: CATNRGQGTEAFF. For the CDR3, the DNA is TGTGCCACTAACAGGGGGCAGGGCACTGAAGCTTTCTTT.

In its sample, this clone was seen once. This chain links TRBV9 with TRBJ2-2; maybe TRBD2 (5 bases). Germline V gene data show CDR1 as SGDLS and CDR2 as YYNGEE. The CDR3 totals 18 residues. Deletions cut 4 bases from V and 2 bases from J, with 21 bases between. The CDR3 DNA follows: TGTGCCAGCAGCACAAACAAAAACCGGGGTCAAAACACCGGGGAGCTGTTTTTT. Its protein product is CASSTNKNRGQNTGELFF.

The chain employs TRBV4-3 and TRBJ2-7; TRBD2 matches 10 bases. The V gene end was trimmed by 0 bases and the J gene end by 6 bases; junction bases not matched to a gene: 5. The CDR3 loop spans 15 amino acids. CDR1 is LGHNA and CDR2 is YSLEER in the germline V gene. The CDR3 loop reads CASSQDHGTSAEQYF. The CDR3 DNA is TGCGCCAGCAGCCAAGATCATGGGACTAGCGCCGAGCAGTACTTC.

This clone was found a few times. This rearrangement joins TRBV4-1 to TRBJ1-6; 12 bases map to TRBD1. The germline gives CDR1 MGHRA, CDR2 YSYEKL. The junction had 4 bases not matched to a gene; V was cut back by 0 bases and J by 10 bases. The CDR3 has 16 residues. For the CDR3, the DNA is TGCGCCAGCAGCCAAGAGATCGGGACAGGGGGCTCACCCCTCCACTTT. This codes for CASSQEIGTGGSPLHF.

This clone occurred once. V and J are TRBV18 and TRBJ2-7, with 8 nucleotides matching TRBD2. Germline-derived CDR1 and CDR2 are KGHSH and LQKENI. V lost 2 bases to trimming and J lost 4 bases; unmatched junction nucleotides: 10. CDR3 length: 16 amino acids. CDR3 DNA: TGTGCCAGCTCACCATTCTCCGCGGGGGGCAAGTACGAGCAGTACTTC. This encodes CASSPFSAGGKYEQYF.

This clone was detected once. The chain recombines TRBV13 with TRBJ1-1; D uncertain. V dropped 2 bases and J dropped 5 bases, with 6 bases sitting between them. The germline gives CDR1 PRHDT, CDR2 FYEKMQ (reference sequence). This CDR3 has 12 residues. The CDR3 sequence is CASSLTGTEAFF. Written as DNA, the CDR3 is TGTGCCAGCAGCTTAACGGGAACTGAAGCTTTCTTT. Supplemented by reference TRBV13 and TRBJ1-1, the full variable domain reads AAGVIQSPRHLIKEKRETATLKCYPIPRHDTVYWYQQGPGQDPQFLISFYEKMQSDKGSIPDRFSAQQFSDYHSELNMSSLELGDSALYFCASSLTGTEAFFGQGTRLTVV.

In the case of this clone: One end of the junction does not line up with germline, which may come from a read error. The gene calls are TRBV6-5 and TRBJ2-5, with 8 bases that match TRBD2. The CDR3 runs 13 residues. CDR1 is MNHEY, CDR2 SVGAGI, per germline. The CDR3 bases are TGTGCCATCAGTGGGGCTAGCGGGGAGACCCAGTACTTC. This sequence encodes CAISGASGETQYF.

This chain uses TRBV9 with TRBJ2-1, with TRBD2 identical over 14 bases. The CDR3 runs to 22 residues. Looked up from germline, CDR1 is SGDLS and CDR2 is YYNGEE. V gave up 3 bases and J gave up 1 base; unmatched junction bases: 18. As DNA, the CDR3 is TGTGCCAGCAGCGAGCCCCGGGCAGGACTAGCGGGGGGCGTGGAGTCCTACAATGAGCAGTTCTTC. Protein product: CASSEPRAGLAGGVESYNEQFF.

The rearrangement uses TRBV27 and TRBJ1-1; D perhaps matches TRBD1 (5 bases). There are 14 residues in the CDR3. Deletions cut 3 bases from V and 2 bases from J, with 10 bases between. From germline, CDR1 is MNHEY and CDR2 SMNVEV (reference sequence). CDR3 in amino acids: CASSLTAANTEAFF. DNA of the CDR3: TGTGCCAGCAGTTTGACAGCGGCCAACACTGAAGCTTTCTTT.

On this clone itself: Other DNA sequences in the sample encode the same CDR3. V is TRBV4-3 and J is TRBJ1-6; D is unclear. V was shortened by 0 bases and J by 0 bases, with 9 bases between the two germline ends. Germline-derived CDR1 and CDR2 are LGHNA and YSLEER. This CDR3 is built from 17 residues. CDR3 in amino acids: CASSQDLGSSYNSPLHF. CDR3 DNA sequence: TGCGCCAGCAGCCAAGATTTAGGCAGCTCCTATAATTCACCCCTCCACTTT.

The V gene is TRBV13, the J gene TRBJ2-1, with TRBD2 matching 8 bases. This CDR3 has 17 amino acids. V lost 8 bases to trimming and J lost 8 bases; unmatched junction nucleotides: 20. Germline lookup yields CDR1 PRHDT and CDR2 FYEKMQ (reference sequence). The CDR3 reads CASGRGSGGQLRDEQFF. The CDR3 DNA reads TGTGCCAGCGGAAGGGGGAGCGGGGGCCAACTTCGGGATGAGCAGTTCTTC.

V and J are TRBV4-2 and TRBJ1-1; D call uncertain. The CDR3 is 16 residues long. Germline CDR1 is LGHNA and CDR2 is YNFKEQ. V was clipped by 1 base and J by 0 bases, with 12 bases between them. CDR3 DNA sequence: TGTGCCAGCAGCCAAGTTAGGGAGACGATGAACACTGAAGCTTTCTTT. Translated: CASSQVRETMNTEAFF.

This sequence joins TRBV9 and TRBJ2-7; 8 nucleotides match TRBD1. J was trimmed by 4 bases and V by 0 bases; bases with no gene match: 3. Germline V gene data show CDR1 as SGDLS and CDR2 as YYNGEE. The CDR3 runs to 14 residues. The CDR3 is CASSVDRGAYEQYF. CDR3 coding DNA: TGTGCCAGCAGCGTAGACAGGGGGGCATACGAGCAGTACTTC. Using reference TRBV9 and TRBJ2-7 for the parts outside the CDR3, the full variable domain is DSGVTQTPKHLITATGQRVTLRCSPRSGDLSVYWYQQSLDQGLQFLIQYYNGEERAKGNILERFSAQQFPDLHSELNLSSLELGDSALYFCASSVDRGAYEQYFGPGTRLTVT.

Only a few counts were recorded for this clone. The chain is built from TRBV9 and TRBJ2-5; TRBD1 might be the D (6 bases). V gave up 4 bases and J gave up 5 bases, with 18 bases separating them. This CDR3 has 15 amino acids. Germline V gene sequence: CDR1 SGDLS, CDR2 YYNGEE. This CDR3 reads CASSLDSLSPETQYF. CDR3 DNA sequence: TGTGCCAGCAGCTTGGACAGTCTATCCCCGGAGACCCAGTACTTC.